This T cell receptor (beta chain) was profiled in a study of CD8+CD57+ T cells in acquired aplastic anemia. Study overall: Across the sorted CD4+ and CD8+ cells, DNA amounts averaged roughly 3.5 ug. Study results and limitations: CD8+ Simpson's diversity in patients was not significantly different from that in controls. Found in both controls and patients were about 30 CD8+ CDR3 sequences.

This clonotype has ten or more counts. What it binds is not known. The study profiled TCR beta VDJ and CDR3 using genomic DNA as template. TCRdb fed the reads into MiXCR, producing one record per CDR3 protein. The data contain 400,000 to 450,000 distinct CDR3 sequences, roughly 64% of them singletons. The clonotype originates from a human donor in good health, serving as a control. Sequenced material: sorted CD4+, CD8+, or CD8+CD57+ T cells (not recorded which) from PBMCs.

In nucleotides, the CDR3 is TGCGCCAGCAGCGAACCGGGACAGGGAGAGGGAACTGAAGCTTTCTTT. It yields the protein CASSEPGQGEGTEAFF. The V gene is TRBV5-1, the J gene TRBJ1-1, with 9 bases lining up with TRBD1. After removal of 4 bases from V and 5 bases from J, the junction contained 12 bases not matched to a gene. Germline V lookup: CDR1 SGHRS, CDR2 YFSETQ. The CDR3 runs to 16 residues.